This T cell receptor (beta chain) emerged from a study of T cell responses to AZD1222 COVID-19 vaccine. Study results and caveats: The repertoires were collected only after the peak T cell response. Distributed over spike, vaccine-associated CD4 TCRs predominated at 160-218 and 743-854. Donors in the cohort were predominantly white British and more often female, and clonal diversity was possibly underestimated.

The CDR3 has 16 amino acids. The trim removed 0 bases at V and 6 bases at J, leaving 8 bases unmatched. Per germline, CDR1 MGHRA and CDR2 YSYEKL. The protocol was immunoSEQ multiplex PCR, while the TCRdb copy is restricted to in-frame clones and leaves out a portion. This table holds about 110,000 clones, roughly 90% found once. This clone showed up just a few times. Its antigen is not known. The J gene is TRBJ1-5, the V gene TRBV4-1, with 7 nucleotides matching TRBD1. Sequenced here: peripheral blood, sampled on day 0 of AZD1222 vaccination. The source of this sequence is an adult in good health. For the CDR3, the DNA is TGCGCCAGCAGCCAAGATTGGAGGGGGCAAGGTCAGCCCCAGCATTTT. Its translation: CASSQDWRGQGQPQHF.